This T cell receptor (beta chain) was found in a study of cytomegalovirus exposure and HLA in healthy donors (TCRdb year 2017). About the investigation overall: An earlier analysis of approximately 640 of the donors reported roughly 300 Gb of sequence data and roughly 110 million unique TCR beta sequences from about 200 million T cells. An early release covering around 630 HLA-typed donors comprised approximately 290 gigabases of sequencing data and some 79 million unique TCR sequences. Among the 398 genotyped donors, under 90% belonged to the genetic ancestry cluster associated with self-reported Caucasian donors. The study aimed to test whether signatures of past pathogen exposure could be identified by cataloging public T cell receptors. The study used immunosequencing to profile the T cell repertoires of more than 650 subjects and linked those repertoires to cytomegalovirus serostatus. Along with the approximately 620-subject first cohort, a separate validation cohort of over a hundred different subjects was used. To predict cytomegalovirus infection status, the study combined high-throughput TCR immunosequencing, statistical association of individual TCRs with disease status, and machine learning. A later analysis re-examined previously published TCR beta repertoires from more than 550 donors and added high-resolution HLA genotyping to investigate patterns of TCR occurrence. Rather than using new phenotypic data, the later analysis identified candidate immune exposures from TCR beta sequences and from how often those sequences occurred across donors. An earlier analysis of around 580 of the donors used high-throughput TCR beta sequencing to judge whether each TCR beta V gene segment behaved as functional or pseudogenic. Donor age, sex, ethnicity and CMV serostatus were collected together with the repertoire data. In a later genetic analysis, genome-wide SNP genotypes for about 55% of the 666 donors were used, and that subset was treated as a discovery cohort. All discovery cohort repertoires had been generated using a single sequencing platform. HLA typing included class I and class II loci at four-digit resolution. Typing coverage varied by locus: about 629-640 donors for A, B, C, DRB1 and DQB1; 522 for DQA1; approximately 610 for DPA1; more than 450 for DPB1. Because of strong linkage in the cohort, roughly five DR-DQ haplotypes were treated as single units for association and clustering. Among roughly 370 genotyped donors of the cohort, an average of approximately 250,000 unique TCR beta nucleotide sequences were sequenced per donor, roughly 20% of them non-productive. General conclusions and limits of the study: Compared with the roughly 710-donor mean, donors in an Asian-associated ancestry cluster had fewer N-insertions in productive TCRs, according to a later genetic analysis. Because some donors lacked HLA typing at each locus, the association tests relied only on the typed subset. In a later analysis, most CMV-associated TCR beta chains were found to appear HLA-restricted, with HLA associations seemingly driven largely by CMV exposure. Linkage disequilibrium might explain the correlated functional status among segregating V segments, but an unknown experimental factor could not be ruled out. The authors suggested that the approach could potentially be extended to other disease states and immunological phenotypes. When HLA alleles, especially DR and DQ, strongly co-occurred, TCR associations were difficult to assign to individual alleles. Because counts were too low, seventeen rarely observed V segments, including chromosome 9 orphons, were left out of the earlier analysis of a few hundred of the donors. In vitro tests confirmed that a few of the cytomegalovirus-associated TCR beta chains recognize cytomegalovirus antigens. The 87-base-pair reads could not distinguish some IMGT-functional V segments, including TRBV6-2 and TRBV6-3, so those segments were excluded. According to a later analysis, TCR association rates differed among HLA loci, with DRB1 alleles showing the most associated TCRs and HLA-C alleles showing the fewest. In a later analysis, HLA-associated TCR beta chains were found to be more clonally expanded and to have lower generation probabilities than equally common non-associated chains. Broadly in line with IMGT annotations, most TCR beta V segments showed up in productive rearrangements about 87% or about 30% of the time in an earlier analysis of some 590 of the donors. The study gave a list of some 150 TCR beta chains associated with cytomegalovirus. A further reported finding was that TCR beta sequences accurately predicted the HLA-A and HLA-B alleles for most subjects in the first cohort. Presence/absence analyses assumed roughly uniform sequencing depth across donors, an assumption that may not hold. For the cohort, immune exposure information was limited to CMV serostatus. This cohort had only TCR beta chains sequenced, and the lack of alpha or paired-chain data limited which features could be detected. Most TCR sequences were observed very rarely across donors, whereas some public TCRs were present in many individuals. In a later analysis, several top co-occurrence clusters were reported to appear linked to parvovirus B19, influenza, CMV and Epstein-Barr virus. The sequencing pipeline was judged likely to have produced a cluster of highly shared sequence variants as a technical artifact. In a later genetic analysis, a missense DCLRE1C variant was associated with V-gene and J-gene trimming of TCR beta chains, and the association was replicated in an independent cohort. Cytomegalovirus status was reported to be diagnosed by the classifier with high specificity and sensitivity in both the original and validation cohorts. A later analysis associated about 17,000 TCR beta sequences with specific HLA alleles at a false discovery rate of 0.05.

The library came from the immunoSEQ multiplex PCR assay. The multiplex PCR relied on a mix of 60 forward primers for TCR Vbeta segments and 13 reverse primers for TCR Jbeta segments. A multiplex PCR assay on genomic DNA amplified the CDR3 region of rearranged TCR beta genes. On the Illumina HiSeq System, the amplified TCR beta libraries were sequenced as 87-base-pair reads. In the source study's methods: In a later analysis, some 80 million unique TCR beta chains were counted across the 666 repertoires, and roughly 10 million of these chains were shared by at least two donors. A nearest-neighbor algorithm error-corrected the raw reads and collapsed the reads into unique sequences, merging closely related sequences to remove PCR and sequencing errors. CDR3 sequences were aligned to IMGT reference sequences to assign V, D and J gene segments. Each retained sequence needed at least a six-nucleotide match to both a V gene segment and a J gene segment. Rearrangements were classified as productive when the CDR3 lacked stop codons and remained in frame with V and J, and all other rearrangements were classified as non-productive. Following IMGT convention, CDR3 was defined as the stretch from the second conserved V-encoded cysteine up to the conserved J-encoded phenylalanine. Sequences without an unambiguous match to a single V gene segment were excluded from the earlier analysis of a few hundred of the donors. In an earlier analysis of around 590 of the donors, a V segment was called functional when productive rearrangements were above 56.7%, and segregating when the standard deviation between donors exceeded 5%. A statistical classification framework was built for diagnosing cytomegalovirus status from the catalog of TCR beta chain sequences. In a later analysis, TCR nucleotide sequences were compared against IMGT/GENE-DB human TR gene sequences so that V and J genes could be assigned. The TCRdist pipeline was used in a later analysis to assign CDR3 sequences and most-parsimonious VDJ recombination scenarios. A later analysis defined each TCR beta chain by its CDR3 amino acid sequence plus V-gene family, and excluded reads lacking a unique V-gene family. To address suspected cross-contamination and a sequencing artifact, a later analysis removed 550 to 750 highly shared, low-generation-probability nucleotide sequences. For each public chain, a later analysis derived a clonal expansion index from normalized ranks of inferred template counts within each repertoire. A later analysis computed generation probabilities with a VDJ recombination model fitted to out-of-frame rearrangements, and checked the results against IGoR. In a later analysis, TCR-TCR, TCR-HLA and TCR-CMV co-occurrence was scored with hypergeometric tests, and a repertoire-size bias correction was applied to TCR pairs. False discovery rates were estimated in a later analysis by permuting HLA or CMV assignments 20 times. In a later analysis, co-occurring TCRs were grouped using DBSCAN, and TCRdist sequence similarity was added for clustering within HLA-allele-positive subsets. Repertoires with fewer than 30,000 or more than 120,000 public chains, plus five repertoires with anomalous nucleotide sharing, were excluded from co-occurrence clustering. In its TCRdb copy, this immuneACCESS table keeps in-frame sequences only and misses some clones. Where compared with another copy, unresolved V genes explain less than half of these, and the others have no known cause. V and J calls and clone size come straight from that table; D and trimming were deduced from the DNA. This sample's table contains about 140,000 clones. The ten largest clonotypes hold less than 3% of the sample.

CDR1 SNHLY and CDR2 FYNNEI are derived from the germline V gene. At the junction V is shortened by 5 bases and J by 3 bases, with 11 bases in between. Taken from cysteine to phenylalanine, the CDR3 has 13 residues. Of the read, only the CDR3 DNA is kept; its 39 bases are in frame from base 1. Concerning this clone itself: Its recognized antigen is unknown.

The cohort was made up of around 720 healthy bone marrow donors. All cohort members were sampled while nominally healthy, although unrecorded immune exposures were likely present. The donor was CMV seronegative and was included in the group of several hundred seronegative cohort members. Every donor gave a peripheral blood sample, and the peripheral blood mononuclear cells from that sample were used for TCR beta sequencing. Genomic DNA was extracted from the blood cell samples with the Qiagen DNeasy Blood Extraction Kit. Material for sequencing was PBMCs. The chain joins TRBV2 to TRBJ2-7; a weak D assignment points to TRBD1 (6 bases agree). This TCR was sampled from a middle-aged man in good health and CMV-seronegative. The CDR3 sequence is CASSLGQVYEQYF. The bases are TGTGCCAGCAGTCTGGGACAAGTCTACGAGCAGTACTTC.